The text below deals with one T cell receptor beta chain. The data belong to a study of radiotherapy plus CTLA-4 blockade in lung cancer. The data were produced by immunoSEQ multiplex PCR, yet TCRdb's version contains in-frame clones alone and is incomplete. Seen here are 39,000 or so clones, about 80% observed once, and the top ten hold under 10%. The germline V and J ends were trimmed by 7 bases and 4 bases, with 11 bases remaining between them. The CDR3 is 13 residues long. Looked up from germline, CDR1 is SGHDT and CDR2 is YYEEEE. The chain has TRBV5-6 and TRBJ2-2; D possibly corresponds to TRBD1 (6 bases). The TCR originated in a human donor with non-small cell lung cancer who had stable disease on radiotherapy plus ipilimumab. The sample here was peripheral blood, taken from a patient treated with radiotherapy plus ipilimumab. CDR3 sequence: CASRRGGTGELFF. The DNA for the CDR3 is TGTGCCAGCCGCCGAGGGGGCACCGGGGAGCTGTTTTTT.